Listed below are T cell receptor beta chains from one sample, sequenced in a study of cytomegalovirus exposure and HLA in healthy donors. Profiling relied on immunoSEQ multiplex PCR, and the TCRdb table lists in-frame clones only, not all of them. The repertoire holds around 400,000 clones, with roughly 90% as singletons. Sequencing was carried out using PBMCs. Every receptor here comes from a woman aged 18-29 years in good health and CMV-seronegative. CDR3s include the opening cysteine and the closing phenylalanine or tryptophan. D genes are given only for firm matches. The size of a clone is reported for some rows only, either as once, few or many, or as a class for expanded clones.

TRBD1	TRBV30	TRBJ1-3	few	CAWKDRLTSGNTIYF	TGTGCCTGGAAGGACAGGTTGACCTCTGGAAACACCATATATTTT
TRBD1	TRBV14	TRBJ2-5	NA	CASSHQYGTGAHQETQYF	TGTGCCAGCAGCCACCAGTACGGGACAGGGGCCCACCAAGAGACCCAGTACTTC
TRBD1	TRBV2	TRBJ2-3	NA	CASSGIGTGDADTQYF	TGTGCCAGCAGTGGAATCGGGACAGGGGACGCAGATACGCAGTATTTT
NA	TRBV2	TRBJ1-3	NA	CASSGDTTSGNTIYF	TGTGCCAGCAGTGGGGACACGACTTCTGGAAACACCATATATTTT
NA	TRBV7-9	TRBJ1-2	NA	CASSLPRTSGDGYTF	TGTGCCAGCAGCTTGCCCAGGACCTCCGGGGATGGCTACACCTTC
NA	TRBV6-1	TRBJ2-7	few	CASSERSYEQYF	TGTGCCAGCAGTGAACGCTCCTACGAGCAGTACTTC
TRBD1	TRBV28	TRBJ1-3	NA	CASSFSTLQGAGGNTIYF	TGTGCCAGCAGTTTCTCTACACTCCAGGGGGCGGGCGGAAACACCATATATTTT
TRBD1	TRBV5-6	TRBJ2-7	NA	CASSLAGQNYEQYF	TGTGCCAGCAGCTTGGCGGGACAGAACTACGAGCAGTACTTC
TRBD1	TRBV4-1	TRBJ2-7	once	CASSQPGTGGEQYF	TGCGCCAGCAGCCAACCCGGGACAGGGGGCGAGCAGTACTTC
TRBD2	TRBV4-1	TRBJ2-1	NA	CASSPLAGGPLEQFF	TGCGCCAGCAGCCCCCTAGCGGGGGGGCCGTTGGAGCAGTTCTTC
TRBD1	TRBV28	TRBJ1-1	NA	CASSSPDRANTEAFF	TGTGCCAGCAGCAGCCCTGACAGGGCGAACACTGAAGCTTTCTTT
NA	TRBV2	TRBJ1-1	NA	CASSERENTEAFF	TGTGCCAGCAGTGAAAGAGAGAACACTGAAGCTTTCTTT
NA	TRBV14	TRBJ1-4	NA	CASSRHRATNEKLFF	TGTGCCAGCAGCCGTCACAGAGCAACTAATGAAAAACTGTTTTTT
NA	TRBV6-4	TRBJ2-5	NA	CASSVPGHSYQETQYF	TGTGCCAGCAGTGTCCCGGGACATTCGTACCAAGAGACCCAGTACTTC
NA	TRBV30	TRBJ2-4	NA	CAWILPGGRIQYF	TGTGCCTGGATCCTACCTGGGGGCCGCATTCAGTACTTC
TRBD1	TRBV5-8	TRBJ2-7	NA	CASSFPGRGIYEQYF	TGTGCCAGCAGCTTTCCAGGCAGGGGGATCTACGAGCAGTACTTC
NA	TRBV4-2	TRBJ2-7	NA	CASSREAHGGNEQYF	TGTGCCAGCAGCCGCGAAGCTCATGGGGGGAACGAGCAGTACTTC
NA	TRBV2	TRBJ1-2	NA	CASSEWGVQSYGYTF	TGTGCCAGCAGTGAATGGGGGGTGCAGTCATATGGCTACACCTTC